Presented here are 26 T cell receptor beta chains from one specimen sequenced in a study of control samples from healthy donors and cancer patients. Method: immunoSEQ multiplex PCR; TCRdb's copy keeps in-frame clones and lacks some. The table lists 100,000 to 150,000 clones, 87% of them singletons. Material: blood. The receptors stem from a man aged 55 to 70 in good health.

The chain recombines TRBV28 with TRBJ1-1; perhaps TRBD1 as D (5 bases). Deletions cut 3 bases from V and 8 bases from J, with 16 bases between. Per germline, CDR1 MDHEN and CDR2 SYDVKM. CDR3 length equals 14 residues. The CDR3 loop reads CASSLGQGFSEAFF. The CDR3 DNA follows: TGTGCCAGCAGTTTGGGGCAGGGCTTTTCCGAAGCTTTCTTT.

This clone occurred once. The J gene is TRBJ1-2, the V gene TRBV12-3 or TRBV12-4; D is perhaps TRBD1 (6 bases). Deletions cut 2 bases from V and 5 bases from J, with 6 bases between. CDR3 length: 12 amino acids. The CDR3 DNA follows: TGTGCCAGCAGTTTACAGGGGTATGGCTACACCTTC. Its protein product is CASSLQGYGYTF.

The genes are TRBV18 and TRBJ1-1, with 7 bases fitting TRBD1. V gave up 4 bases and J gave up 0 bases; unmatched junction bases: 8. The CDR3 totals 16 residues. CDR1 is KGHSH, CDR2 LQKENI, per germline. For the CDR3, the DNA is TGTGCCAGCTCACATAGCAGGGGGTCGATGAACACTGAAGCTTTCTTT. Its protein product is CASSHSRGSMNTEAFF.

This rearrangement joins TRBV6-1 to TRBJ1-5, with a weak D call TRBD1 (6 bases). Deletions cut 2 bases from V and 3 bases from J, with 14 bases between. There are 16 residues in the CDR3. Germline V gene sequence: CDR1 MNHNS, CDR2 SASEGT. CDR3 in DNA: TGTGCCAGCAGTGAAAATGGACAGACATACAATCAGCCCCAGCATTTT. This codes for CASSENGQTYNQPQHF.

CDR3 residues: CASSQDNQGNGYTF. As DNA, the CDR3 is TGTGCCAGCAGCCAAGATAATCAGGGAAATGGCTACACCTTC. This chain links TRBV3-1 (or the pseudogene TRBV3-2) with TRBJ1-2, with D perhaps matching TRBD1 (5 bases). CDR1 is LGHDT and CDR2 is YNNKEL in the germline V gene (reference sequence). Trimming shortened V by 0 bases and J by 6 bases, and 11 bases separated the two germline ends. This CDR3 has 14 amino acids.

V and J are TRBV27 and TRBJ2-3; TRBD2 aligns across 9 bases. Germline V gene lookup returns CDR1 MNHEY and CDR2 SMNVEV (reference sequence). V dropped 6 bases and J dropped 7; count of bases not matched to a gene: 11. CDR3 length equals 15 residues. CDR3 loop: CASSRGGANHHTQYF. The DNA for the CDR3 is TGTGCCAGCAGCCGCGGGGGGGCTAATCACCATACGCAGTATTTT.

The chain is built from TRBV19 and TRBJ1-1, with D unclear. Germline V lookup: CDR1 LNHDA, CDR2 SQIVND (reference sequence). Trimming pared 1 base from V and 0 bases from J, leaving 18 bases between. The CDR3 sequence is 18 residues long. The CDR3 spells CASSIVIGSSRMNTEAFF. CDR3 nucleotides: TGTGCCAGTAGTATAGTAATAGGTTCCTCCAGGATGAACACTGAAGCTTTCTTT.

The rearrangement links TRBV2 to TRBJ2-3; D remains ambiguous. Trimming left V 4 bases short and J 8 bases short, with 10 bases between. Germline assignment: CDR1 SNHLY and CDR2 FYNNEI. This CDR3 is 12 amino acids long. The DNA for the CDR3 is TGTGCCAGCAGTGGTAACGTAGGTACGCAGTATTTT. Protein: CASSGNVGTQYF.

This clone was observed a handful of times. This sequence joins TRBV24-1 and TRBJ2-7, with D tentatively TRBD1 or TRBD2 (5 bases each). This CDR3 contains 13 residues. Germline V gene sequence: CDR1 KGHDR, CDR2 SFDVKD. With 7 bases removed from V and 6 bases from J, the gap between germline ends came to 15 bases. The CDR3 region is CATRGDLQSEQYF. In DNA, the CDR3 is TGTGCCACCAGGGGGGACCTACAGAGCGAGCAGTACTTC.

This clone was seen only a few times. This chain joins TRBV18 and TRBJ2-3; D is possibly TRBD1 or TRBD2 (6 bases each). The V end lost 9 bases, the J end lost 5 bases, and 12 bases lay between the germline ends. The length of the CDR3 is 12 residues. CDR1 is KGHSH and CDR2 is LQKENI in the germline V gene. The CDR3 DNA reads as TGTGCCAGTAATGAGGGGGGAGATACGCAGTATTTT. It specifies CASNEGGDTQYF. The whole variable domain, filled in from reference TRBV18 and TRBJ2-3, reads NAGVMQNPRHLVRRRGQEARLRCSPMKGHSHVYWYRQLPEEGLKFMVYLQKENIIDESGMPKERFSAEFPKEGPSILRIQQVVRGDSAAYFCASNEGGDTQYFGPGTRLTVL.

CDR3 DNA: TGTGCCAGCAGAGTCAGGGTCGGCACAGATACGCAGTATTTT. It specifies CASRVRVGTDTQYF. The V call is TRBV5-5, the J call TRBJ2-3; tentative D call: TRBD1 (5 bases). This CDR3 is 14 amino acids long. V was clipped by 5 bases and J by 1 base, with 11 bases between them. Germline V gives CDR1 SGHKS, CDR2 YYEKEE (reference sequence). Drawing the rest from reference TRBV5-5 and TRBJ2-3, the complete variable domain is DAGVTQSPTHLIKTRGQQVTLRCSPISGHKSVSWYQQVLGQGPQFIFQYYEKEERGRGNFPDRFSARQFPNYSSELNVNALLLGDSALYLCASRVRVGTDTQYFGPGTRLTVL.

This chain connects TRBV25-1 to TRBJ1-6; D may be TRBD1 (5 bases). Trimming removed 7 bases from V and 7 bases from J, with 17 bases in between. The CDR3 is 15 amino acids. Germline values: CDR1 MGHDK, CDR2 SYGVNS. The CDR3 loop is CASTNKGTRNSPLHF. The CDR3 DNA is TGTGCCAGCACAAATAAAGGGACCAGGAATTCACCCCTCCACTTT. The full variable domain, with the rest looked up from reference TRBV25-1 and TRBJ1-6, is EADIYQTPRYLVIGTGKKITLECSQTMGHDKMYWYQQDPGMELHLIHYSYGVNSTEKGDLSSESTVSRIRTEHFPLTLESARPSHTSQYLCASTNKGTRNSPLHFGNGTRLTVT.

The CDR3 loop reads CASSLPRDYYGYTF. The DNA of the CDR3 is TGTGCCAGCAGCTTGCCTAGGGACTACTATGGCTACACCTTC. V gene TRBV5-6 combines with J gene TRBJ1-2; maybe TRBD1 (5 bases). V lost 1 base to trimming and J lost 3 bases, with 10 bases between them. CDR1 is SGHDT, CDR2 YYEEEE, per germline. The CDR3 extends over 14 amino acids.

This chain connects TRBV4-3 to TRBJ1-4, with D tentatively TRBD1 (6 bases). The CDR3 spans 16 residues. Trimming left V 0 bases short and J 0 bases short, with 8 bases between. CDR1 and CDR2 from the germline V gene are LGHNA and YSLEER. CDR3 sequence reads: CASSQDWTATNEKLFF. The CDR3, as DNA: TGCGCCAGCAGCCAAGATTGGACAGCAACTAATGAAAAACTGTTTTTT.

The chain has TRBV30 and TRBJ2-6; D perhaps matches TRBD1 (6 bases). The V gene's germline CDR1 is GTSNPN and CDR2 SVGIG (reference sequence). Deletions cut 2 bases from V and 2 bases from J, with 7 bases between. This CDR3 spans 14 amino acids. The CDR3 loop is CAWSPGAGANVLTF. DNA for the CDR3: TGTGCCTGGAGTCCAGGGGCTGGGGCCAACGTCCTGACTTTC.

The chain has TRBV30 and TRBJ1-2; D is unresolved. V lost 0 bases and J 8 bases, leaving 10 bases between the germline ends. Per germline, CDR1 GTSNPN and CDR2 SVGIG (reference sequence). There are 12 residues in the CDR3. CDR3 sequence: CAWSVQGSGYTF. CDR3 nucleotides: TGTGCCTGGAGTGTACAAGGGTCCGGCTACACCTTC.

The gene calls are TRBV6-4 and TRBJ1-5; perhaps TRBD1 as D (5 bases). V was trimmed by 0 bases and J by 4 bases, leaving 13 bases between them. This CDR3 is built from 16 residues. Germline V gene sequence: CDR1 MRHNA, CDR2 SNTAGT. This chain's CDR3 is CASSDSNGGANQPQHF. The CDR3 DNA follows: TGTGCCAGCAGTGACTCGAACGGGGGTGCAAATCAGCCCCAGCATTTT.

The V gene is TRBV18, the J gene TRBJ2-1, with D perhaps matching TRBD2 (5 bases). The CDR3 loop spans 14 amino acids. In germline, CDR1 is KGHSH, CDR2 LQKENI. V dropped 3 bases and J dropped 7 bases, with 13 bases sitting between them. Here the CDR3 reads CASSPEIAWNEQFF. CDR3 in DNA: TGTGCCAGCTCACCGGAGATAGCGTGGAATGAGCAGTTCTTC.

The chain employs TRBV7-2 and TRBJ1-2, with D perhaps matching TRBD1 (5 bases). Germline CDR1 is SGHTA and CDR2 is FQGNSA. This CDR3 region has 14 residues. Trimming pared 1 base from V and 6 bases from J, leaving 12 bases between. The CDR3 reads CASSLEMGVHGYTF. The CDR3 bases are TGTGCCAGCAGCTTAGAGATGGGGGTTCATGGCTACACCTTC.

This clone has a single count. V usage is TRBV7-2 and J usage is TRBJ2-1; 10 positions agree with TRBD1. Per the germline V gene, CDR1 is SGHTA and CDR2 is FQGNSA. The CDR3 spans 18 residues. The V segment lost 0 bases and the J segment 3 bases; nucleotides outside the gene matches: 8. The CDR3 reads CASSLALTGGAVYNEQFF. The CDR3 DNA is TGTGCCAGCAGCTTAGCCTTGACAGGGGGCGCAGTCTACAATGAGCAGTTCTTC.

This chain links TRBV27 with TRBJ2-3; 7 bases fit TRBD2. The junction had 12 bases not matched to a gene; V was cut back by 8 bases and J by 1 base. The CDR3 spans 16 residues. The germline V gene encodes CDR1 MNHEY and CDR2 SMNVEV (reference sequence). CDR3 coding DNA: TGTGCCAGCGGGAGAAACAGCGGGATGGGCACAGATACGCAGTATTTT. It encodes CASGRNSGMGTDTQYF.

The J gene is TRBJ1-1, the V gene TRBV6-6; D gene unclear. The CDR3 has 12 residues. From germline, CDR1 is MNHNY and CDR2 SVGAGI (reference sequence). V lost 2 bases and J 6 bases, leaving 7 bases between the germline ends. The CDR3 DNA is TGTGCCAGCAGTTACGACCGGGCTGAAGCTTTCTTT. Its translation is CASSYDRAEAFF.

V and J are TRBV18 and TRBJ1-1; the D gene is possibly TRBD1 (6 bases). Germline V CDR1 and CDR2: KGHSH, LQKENI. This CDR3 has 15 residues. The V and J ends lost 4 bases and 4 bases respectively, with 16 bases between them. The CDR3 coding sequence is TGTGCCAGCTCACTCCATCGGGGACAAAGCACTGAAGCTTTCTTT. This codes for CASSLHRGQSTEAFF.

This chain connects TRBV19 to TRBJ1-1; the D is unclear. Germline V lookup: CDR1 LNHDA, CDR2 SQIVND (reference sequence). CDR3 length: 14 residues. V was trimmed by 6 bases and J by 2 bases, leaving 13 bases between them. CDR3 amino acids: CASRLYGVNTEAFF. The CDR3 region has the DNA TGTGCCAGTAGACTATACGGGGTAAACACTGAAGCTTTCTTT.

The chain combines TRBV5-1 with TRBJ1-1, with 7 bases aligning to TRBD1. There are 15 residues in the CDR3. CDR1 and CDR2 from the germline V gene are SGHRS and YFSETQ. J gave up 4 bases and V 6 bases, and 12 bases lay outside the gene matches. The CDR3, as DNA: TGCGCCAGCACTGTGGGAGGGGGCTCGAGCACTGAAGCTTTCTTT. Translating it yields CASTVGGGSSTEAFF.

The chain combines TRBV6-5 with TRBJ2-7, with D maybe TRBD2 (6 bases). CDR1 is MNHEY, CDR2 SVGAGI, per germline. This CDR3 is built from 14 residues. Trimming took off 0 bases at V and 7 bases at J, with 13 bases between the two ends. The chain's CDR3 is CASSYSGGVWEQYF. The CDR3 DNA sequence: TGTGCCAGCAGTTACTCGGGCGGGGTATGGGAGCAGTACTTC.